The sequence of this TCR beta chain was determined in a study of T cells in localized non-small cell lung cancer (dated by TCRdb to about 2020). Background for the entire study: T cell repertoires of 236 early-stage NSCLC patients were analyzed, with tumors being compared against uninvolved tumor-adjacent lungs. The cohort comprised approximately 240 treatment-naïve NSCLC patients with resected, localized lung tumors. The mean age of the NSCLC patients was less than 70 years, with 130 or so men and around 110 women. What the study reported, not specific to this receptor: Since the design was exploratory, TCR variables were selected using unadjusted p-values with no false-discovery rate correction. Longer overall survival was associated with higher T cell density in blood, whereas shorter survival was associated with higher clonality in adjacent lung. A median of around 62 of the top 100 tumor clones turned up in the paired uninvolved adjacent lung, and 25 to 30 of those clones also ranked among the top 100 of that same adjacent lung. The highest T cell clonality was observed in uninvolved tumor-adjacent lung, where clonality exceeded that of tumor, suggesting that antigenic responses were more focused in uninvolved tumor-adjacent lung. Because multi-region tumor sequencing was not performed, intratumor heterogeneity could not be ruled out.

At diagnosis, peripheral blood, uninvolved tumor-adjacent lung and tumor were collected and stored as a combination of fresh-frozen and FFPE material. For TCR repertoire profiling, blood samples were analyzed in the form of peripheral blood mononuclear cells. From V the trimming removes 5 bases and from J it removes 4 bases, while the gene matches leave 7 bases of the junction unaccounted for. From a lookup of the germline V gene, CDR1 and CDR2 are SGHTA and FQGTGA. Measured from the cysteine to the phenylalanine, the CDR3 is 14 residues long. The only DNA kept is the CDR3, 42 bases in frame from the first base. Note on this clone: The target of this receptor is not known. Base qualities are not recorded, but no much larger clone differs from it by a single base.

TCR beta CDR3 regions were sequenced from DNA using the immunoSEQ Assay. As for the original processing: T cell density was computed as TCR beta template counts normalized to usable DNA estimated by amplifying housekeeping genes. The preseqR package was used to estimate richness by extrapolating to 400,000 templates for PBMC samples and to 120,000 templates for tissue samples. Clonality was defined by subtracting Pielou's evenness from one. Differential abundance testing on productive amino-acid clonotypes, with a minimum total count of 5 and an alpha of 0.1, was used to identify tissue-enriched TCRs. Repertoire overlap between compartments was quantified with the Jaccard Index and Morisita Overlap Index. GLIPH grouped TCR beta CDR3s together with public tetramer-defined viral CDR3s, and a viral motif had to include at least three viral sequences and show V-gene enrichment. Here the immuneACCESS table is served through TCRdb, limited to in-frame sequences with V and J called. Missing clones are a known gap in these copies; in checked studies unresolved V genes cover under half, and the rest lacks a known reason. V, J and clone size derive from that table, while D and trimming were established from the DNA sequence. This sample has just over 20,000 clones in its table, and over 65% of those were observed once. The ten largest clonotypes hold about 16% of the sample.

The TCR originated in a woman aged 40-69 years with stage II squamous cell lung carcinoma. This sample comprised PBMCs, obtained before any cancer treatment. The V and J segments used are TRBV7-3 and TRBJ2-7, with 8 junctional bases fitting TRBD2. This receptor has the CDR3 CASSDGPGGYEQYF. The bases read TGTGCCAGCAGCGACGGCCCGGGAGGGTACGAGCAGTACTTC.